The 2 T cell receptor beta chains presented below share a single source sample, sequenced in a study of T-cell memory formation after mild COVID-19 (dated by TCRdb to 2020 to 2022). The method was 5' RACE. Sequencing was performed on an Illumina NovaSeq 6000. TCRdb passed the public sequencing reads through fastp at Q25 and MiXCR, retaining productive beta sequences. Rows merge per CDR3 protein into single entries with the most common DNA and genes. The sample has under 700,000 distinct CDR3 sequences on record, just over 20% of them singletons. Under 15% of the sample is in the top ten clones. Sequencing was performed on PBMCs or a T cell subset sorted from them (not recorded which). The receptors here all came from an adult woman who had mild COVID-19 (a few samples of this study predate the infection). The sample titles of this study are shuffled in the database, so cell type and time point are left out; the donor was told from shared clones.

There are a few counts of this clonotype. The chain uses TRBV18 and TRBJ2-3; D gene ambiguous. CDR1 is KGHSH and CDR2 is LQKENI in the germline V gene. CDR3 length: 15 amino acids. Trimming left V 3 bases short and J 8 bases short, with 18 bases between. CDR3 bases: TGTGCCAGCTCACCGCCAGAGTCCCAACGGGTTACGCAGTATTTT. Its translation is CASSPPESQRVTQYF.

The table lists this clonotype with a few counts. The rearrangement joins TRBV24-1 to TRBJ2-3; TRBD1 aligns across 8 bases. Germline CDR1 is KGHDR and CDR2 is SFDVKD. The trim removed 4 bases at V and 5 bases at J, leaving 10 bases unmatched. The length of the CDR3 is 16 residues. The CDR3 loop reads CATSESDRAVGDTQYF. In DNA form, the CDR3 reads TGTGCCACCAGTGAATCGGACAGGGCCGTCGGAGATACGCAGTATTTT.